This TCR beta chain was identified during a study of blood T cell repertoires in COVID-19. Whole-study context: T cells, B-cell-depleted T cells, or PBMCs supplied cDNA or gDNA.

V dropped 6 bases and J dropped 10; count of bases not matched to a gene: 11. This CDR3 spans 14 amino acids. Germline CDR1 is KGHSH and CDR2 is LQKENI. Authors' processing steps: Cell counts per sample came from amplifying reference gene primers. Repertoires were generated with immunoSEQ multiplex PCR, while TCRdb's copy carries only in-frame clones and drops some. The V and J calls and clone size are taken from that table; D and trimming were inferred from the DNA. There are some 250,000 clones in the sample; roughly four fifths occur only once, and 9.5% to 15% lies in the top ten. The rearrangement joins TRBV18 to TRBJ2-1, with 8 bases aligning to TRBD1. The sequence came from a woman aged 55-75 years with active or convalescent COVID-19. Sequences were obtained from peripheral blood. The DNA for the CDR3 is TGTGCCAGCTCTCCGCAGGGGGCTAATCGGGAGCAGTTCTTC. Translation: CASSPQGANREQFF.